This T cell receptor beta chain was profiled in a study of blood T cell repertoires in COVID-19. Study at large: Some COVID-19 samples were acute and others convalescent; all came from the United States, Italy and Spain. PBMCs, B-cell-depleted T cells, or T cells provided the cDNA or gDNA that made up the material.

The length of the CDR3 is 14 residues. The J segment lost 7 bases and the V segment lost 6 bases, leaving 5 bases of the junction unmatched. Germline V gene data show CDR1 as SGHNT and CDR2 as YYREEE (reference sequence). This clone appeared a few times. This table comes from immunoSEQ multiplex PCR, and its TCRdb copy is limited to in-frame clones, with some not included. This sample has roughly 180,000 clones, with about 88% found just once. The clonotype was recovered from a man between 70 and 80 years old with active or convalescent COVID-19. This chain links TRBV5-4 with TRBJ1-6; 9 nucleotides match TRBD1. Sequencing used peripheral blood. Here the CDR3 reads CASNRQGENSPLHF. CDR3 sequence (DNA): TGTGCCAGCAACCGACAGGGGGAAAATTCACCCCTCCACTTT.